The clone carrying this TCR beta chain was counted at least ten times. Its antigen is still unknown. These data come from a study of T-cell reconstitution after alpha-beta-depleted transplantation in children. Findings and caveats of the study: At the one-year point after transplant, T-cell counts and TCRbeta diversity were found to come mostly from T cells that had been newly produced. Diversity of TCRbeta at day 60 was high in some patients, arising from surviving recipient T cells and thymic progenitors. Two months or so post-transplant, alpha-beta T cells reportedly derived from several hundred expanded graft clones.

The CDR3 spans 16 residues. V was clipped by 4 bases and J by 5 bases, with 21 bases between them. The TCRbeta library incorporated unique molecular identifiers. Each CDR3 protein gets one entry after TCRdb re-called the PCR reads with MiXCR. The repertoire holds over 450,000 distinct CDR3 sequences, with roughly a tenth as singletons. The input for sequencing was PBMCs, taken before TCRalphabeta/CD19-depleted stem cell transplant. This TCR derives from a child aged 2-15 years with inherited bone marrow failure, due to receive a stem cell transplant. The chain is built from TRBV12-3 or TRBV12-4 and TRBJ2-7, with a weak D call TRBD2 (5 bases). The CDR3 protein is CASSSPAMGVRDEQYF. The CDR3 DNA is TGTGCCAGCAGTTCCCCCGCGATGGGAGTAAGGGACGAGCAGTACTTC.